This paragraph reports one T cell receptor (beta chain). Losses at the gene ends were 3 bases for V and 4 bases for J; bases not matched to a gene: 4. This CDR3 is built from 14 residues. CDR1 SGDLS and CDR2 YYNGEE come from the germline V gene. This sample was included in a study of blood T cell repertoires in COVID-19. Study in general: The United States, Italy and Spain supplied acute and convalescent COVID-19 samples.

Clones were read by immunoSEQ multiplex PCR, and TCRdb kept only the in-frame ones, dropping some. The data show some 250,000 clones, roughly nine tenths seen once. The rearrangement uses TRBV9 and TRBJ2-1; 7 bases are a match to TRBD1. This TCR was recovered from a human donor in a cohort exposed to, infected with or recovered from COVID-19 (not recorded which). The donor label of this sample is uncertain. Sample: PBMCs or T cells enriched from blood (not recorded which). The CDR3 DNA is TGTGCCAGCAGCGGAAGACAGGGTTACAATGAGCAGTTCTTC. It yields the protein CASSGRQGYNEQFF.